The rows below give T cell receptor beta chains drawn from one sample of a study of shared clonotypes between healthy human individuals. Assay used: immunoSEQ multiplex PCR; TCRdb lists only in-frame clones, some missing. In the table there are roughly 220,000 clones, over 50% of which are singletons. Input material: memory CD4+ T cells sorted from blood. These receptors originate from a man aged 30 to 39 in good health. Both conserved end residues are part of each CDR3. Fields, in order: V gene, J gene, clone size, D gene, CDR3 protein, CDR3 DNA. The D gene is left open where the match is weak. Rows give clone size only sometimes, using once, few, many, or a class for an expanded clone.

V gene: TRBV7-9; J gene: TRBJ2-5; clone size: -; D gene: -; CDR3 protein: CASSSSLWRVETQYF; CDR3 DNA: TGTGCCAGCAGCTCTAGCCTTTGGCGGGTAGAGACCCAGTACTTC
V gene: TRBV5-1; J gene: TRBJ2-2; clone size: -; D gene: -; CDR3 protein: CASSWAPDPGGELFF; CDR3 DNA: TGCGCCAGCAGCTGGGCCCCCGACCCAGGCGGGGAGCTGTTTTTT
V gene: TRBV27; J gene: TRBJ2-5; clone size: -; D gene: -; CDR3 protein: CASSLQGLQETQYF; CDR3 DNA: TGTGCCAGCAGTTTACAGGGCCTCCAAGAGACCCAGTACTTC
V gene: TRBV28; J gene: TRBJ1-1; clone size: -; D gene: -; CDR3 protein: CASKTWGKAFF; CDR3 DNA: TGTGCCAGCAAGACTTGGGGAAAAGCTTTCTTT
V gene: TRBV6-5; J gene: TRBJ1-1; clone size: few; D gene: -; CDR3 protein: CASSYSLNTEAFF; CDR3 DNA: TGTGCCAGCAGTTACTCTTTGAACACTGAAGCTTTCTTT
V gene: TRBV7-2; J gene: TRBJ2-3; clone size: -; D gene: -; CDR3 protein: CASSRRRGSSTDTQYF; CDR3 DNA: TGTGCCAGCAGCCGGCGTCGGGGATCGAGCACAGATACGCAGTATTTT
V gene: TRBV10-2; J gene: TRBJ1-5; clone size: few; D gene: -; CDR3 protein: CASSPMDQPQHF; CDR3 DNA: TGCGCCAGCAGTCCTATGGACCAGCCCCAGCATTTT
V gene: TRBV28; J gene: TRBJ1-2; clone size: -; D gene: -; CDR3 protein: CASSPPQGTLHGYTF; CDR3 DNA: TGTGCCAGCAGTCCCCCTCAGGGAACTCTACATGGCTACACCTTC
V gene: TRBV11-2; J gene: TRBJ2-5; clone size: -; D gene: -; CDR3 protein: CASSLVGAETQYF; CDR3 DNA: TGTGCCAGCAGCTTAGTGGGGGCAGAGACCCAGTACTTC
V gene: TRBV18; J gene: TRBJ2-2; clone size: -; D gene: -; CDR3 protein: CASSPQSAGGELFF; CDR3 DNA: TGTGCCAGCTCACCCCAATCCGCCGGCGGGGAGCTGTTTTTT
V gene: TRBV5-4; J gene: TRBJ2-2; clone size: -; D gene: -; CDR3 protein: CASSSGEPNTGELFF; CDR3 DNA: TGTGCCAGCAGCTCGGGGGAACCGAACACCGGGGAGCTGTTTTTT
V gene: TRBV2; J gene: TRBJ2-7; clone size: -; D gene: TRBD1; CDR3 protein: CASSGQGRNEQYF; CDR3 DNA: TGTGCCAGCAGTGGACAGGGTCGCAACGAGCAGTACTTC
V gene: TRBV5-3; J gene: TRBJ1-5; clone size: -; D gene: TRBD1; CDR3 protein: CARSPRDRVGQPQHF; CDR3 DNA: TGTGCCAGAAGTCCCCGGGACAGGGTAGGTCAGCCCCAGCATTTT
V gene: TRBV29-1; J gene: TRBJ2-2; clone size: -; D gene: -; CDR3 protein: CSVVLGPGRELFF; CDR3 DNA: TGCAGCGTCGTCTTAGGGCCCGGCCGGGAGCTGTTTTTT
V gene: TRBV27; J gene: TRBJ2-5; clone size: -; D gene: -; CDR3 protein: CASSPFTASQETQYF; CDR3 DNA: TGTGCCAGCAGCCCGTTTACCGCCTCCCAAGAGACCCAGTACTTC
V gene: TRBV6-5; J gene: TRBJ1-2; clone size: once; D gene: -; CDR3 protein: CASSYSEVRSNYGYTF; CDR3 DNA: TGTGCCAGCAGTTACTCGGAAGTCAGATCTAACTATGGCTACACCTTC
V gene: TRBV5-5; J gene: TRBJ2-7; clone size: -; D gene: -; CDR3 protein: CASSQTGAGSGQYF; CDR3 DNA: TGTGCCAGCAGCCAAACCGGGGCGGGATCAGGGCAGTACTTC
V gene: TRBV9; J gene: TRBJ2-7; clone size: few; D gene: TRBD1; CDR3 protein: CASSVDTGGPTYEQYF; CDR3 DNA: TGTGCCAGCAGCGTAGATACAGGGGGCCCGACCTACGAGCAGTACTTC
V gene: TRBV14; J gene: TRBJ2-1; clone size: many; D gene: TRBD1; CDR3 protein: CASNRGGSYNEQFF; CDR3 DNA: TGTGCCAGCAACCGAGGGGGCTCTTACAATGAGCAGTTCTTC
V gene: TRBV2; J gene: TRBJ2-1; clone size: few; D gene: TRBD1; CDR3 protein: CASGTGYNEQFF; CDR3 DNA: TGTGCCTCAGGGACAGGGTATAATGAGCAGTTCTTC
V gene: TRBV7-3; J gene: TRBJ2-5; clone size: -; D gene: TRBD1; CDR3 protein: CASSPQGQGETQYF; CDR3 DNA: TGTGCCAGCAGCCCCCAGGGACAGGGAGAGACCCAGTACTTC
V gene: TRBV7-8; J gene: TRBJ2-7; clone size: -; D gene: TRBD1; CDR3 protein: CASRPSYRDRPYEQYF; CDR3 DNA: TGTGCCAGCAGACCTAGTTACCGGGACAGACCCTACGAGCAGTACTTC
V gene: TRBV2; J gene: TRBJ2-1; clone size: -; D gene: TRBD2; CDR3 protein: CASSERGGLGTYEQFF; CDR3 DNA: TGTGCCAGCAGTGAACGAGGGGGACTAGGCACGTATGAGCAGTTCTTC
V gene: TRBV5-5; J gene: TRBJ2-7; clone size: -; D gene: TRBD2; CDR3 protein: CASSHPGTSGPFSYEQYF; CDR3 DNA: TGTGCCAGCAGCCATCCCGGGACTAGTGGCCCTTTCTCCTACGAGCAGTACTTC
V gene: TRBV6-6; J gene: TRBJ2-1; clone size: -; D gene: -; CDR3 protein: CASSAPGNEQFF; CDR3 DNA: TGTGCCAGCAGTGCCCCGGGCAATGAGCAGTTCTTC
V gene: TRBV2; J gene: TRBJ1-1; clone size: -; D gene: TRBD1; CDR3 protein: CASSDSRDRGPEAFF; CDR3 DNA: TGTGCCAGCAGTGATAGCCGGGACAGGGGGCCTGAAGCTTTCTTT
V gene: TRBV9; J gene: TRBJ1-2; clone size: -; D gene: -; CDR3 protein: CASTRTGDGYTF; CDR3 DNA: TGTGCCAGTACCCGGACCGGTGATGGCTACACCTTC
V gene: TRBV28; J gene: TRBJ2-1; clone size: few; D gene: TRBD1; CDR3 protein: CASSLDRGHGDEQFF; CDR3 DNA: TGTGCCAGCAGCCTCGACAGGGGGCATGGGGATGAGCAGTTCTTC
V gene: TRBV28; J gene: TRBJ2-3; clone size: once; D gene: -; CDR3 protein: CASSLGFFTDTQYF; CDR3 DNA: TGTGCCAGCAGTTTAGGATTTTTCACAGATACGCAGTATTTT
V gene: TRBV12-2; J gene: TRBJ2-7; clone size: many; D gene: -; CDR3 protein: CASRLAGTVSYEQYF; CDR3 DNA: TGTGCAAGTCGCTTAGCCGGGACAGTTTCCTACGAGCAGTACTTC
V gene: TRBV5-8; J gene: TRBJ2-7; clone size: -; D gene: -; CDR3 protein: CASSYKTNSFSSYEQYF; CDR3 DNA: TGTGCCAGCAGCTATAAGACGAATAGTTTCAGCTCCTACGAGCAGTACTTC